The 25 T cell receptor beta chains listed next were all sequenced from one sample in a study of blood T cell repertoires in COVID-19. Assay: immunoSEQ multiplex PCR; the TCRdb copy retains only in-frame clones and omits some. The table shows tens of thousands of clones, with less than 85% occurring only once. Sequenced material: peripheral blood. All receptors derive from a woman of 80 years or more with acute or convalescent COVID-19.

This clone was detected only a few times. This rearrangement joins TRBV2 to TRBJ2-3, with no clear D. The CDR3 has 13 residues. The V gene's germline CDR1 is SNHLY and CDR2 FYNNEI. V was clipped by 2 bases and J by 3 bases, with 6 bases between them. The CDR3 reads CASSEIRTDTQYF. CDR3 bases: TGTGCCAGCAGTGAAATACGGACAGATACGCAGTATTTT. Based on the CDR3 plus reference TRBV2 and TRBJ2-3, the full variable domain is EPEVTQTPSHQVTQMGQEVILRCVPISNHLYFYWYRQILGQKVEFLVSFYNNEISEKSEIFDDQFSVERPDGSNFTLKIRSTKLEDSAMYFCASSEIRTDTQYFGPGTRLTVL.

This sequence joins TRBV5-4 and TRBJ2-3, with D tentatively TRBD2 (6 bases). Germline lookup yields CDR1 SGHNT and CDR2 YYREEE (reference sequence). V lost 1 base, J lost 4 bases, and 13 bases lay in between. This CDR3 comprises 15 residues. CDR3 protein: CASSLPGTEADTQYF. In DNA, the CDR3 is TGTGCCAGCAGCTTGCCCGGGACTGAGGCAGATACGCAGTATTTT.

The chain carries TRBV28 and TRBJ2-3; D call uncertain. Germline CDR1 and CDR2: MDHEN and SYDVKM. The CDR3 loop spans 14 amino acids. V was clipped by 1 base and J by 9 bases, with 14 bases between them. CDR3 sequence (DNA): TGTGCCAGCAGTTTATTACAGATACCGGAAACGCAGTATTTT. Translated: CASSLLQIPETQYF.

Within the sample, this clone is medium-sized. The chain recombines TRBV29-1 with TRBJ1-2; no definite D call. Germline CDR1 is SQVTM and CDR2 is ANQGSEA. Trimming removed 2 bases from V and 3 bases from J, with 4 bases in between. The CDR3 has 11 residues. For the CDR3, the DNA is TGCAGCGTTGAACTGTACTATGGCTACACCTTC. Protein product: CSVELYYGYTF.

The chain uses TRBV7-9 and TRBJ1-2, with a tentative D call TRBD1 (6 bases). The germline CDR1 and CDR2 sequences are SEHNR and FQNEAQ (reference sequence). The CDR3 extends over 12 amino acids. V shed 4 bases and J shed 8 bases, with 11 bases lying between them. This CDR3 is CASSSGQMGYTF. Here the CDR3 DNA reads TGTGCCAGCAGCTCCGGACAGATGGGCTACACCTTC.

The chain is built from TRBV5-1 and TRBJ1-1; 10 positions agree with TRBD1. CDR1 SGHRS and CDR2 YFSETQ come from the germline V gene. The CDR3 length is 16 residues. J gave up 1 base and V 3 bases, and 6 bases lay outside the gene matches. The CDR3 region has the DNA TGCGCCAGCAGCTCACGACAGGGGGCAGGGAACACTGAAGCTTTCTTT. It encodes CASSSRQGAGNTEAFF.

This clone was counted a few times. The chain employs TRBV6-6 and TRBJ2-6; D call uncertain. Trimming removed 6 bases from V and 0 bases from J, with 3 bases in between. CDR1 is MNHNY, CDR2 SVGAGI, per germline (reference sequence). This CDR3 comprises 13 residues. This CDR3 reads CASRASGANVLTF. In nucleotides, the CDR3 is TGTGCCAGCAGGGCCTCTGGGGCCAACGTCCTGACTTTC.

This chain links TRBV5-1 with TRBJ1-1; TRBD1 might be the D (5 bases). The CDR3 length is 14 residues. CDR1 is SGHRS and CDR2 is YFSETQ in the germline V gene. Between the trimmed V and J ends, which lost 4 bases and 4 bases, there was a span of 14 bases. The CDR3 bases are TGCGCCAGCAGCCCGAGGGTGGGGGGCACTGAAGCTTTCTTT. Amino acids: CASSPRVGGTEAFF.

The chain joins TRBV5-1 to TRBJ2-2; D possibly corresponds to TRBD2 (6 bases). Germline CDR1 is SGHRS and CDR2 is YFSETQ. Trimming pared 2 bases from V and 4 bases from J, leaving 9 bases between. This CDR3 has 14 residues. Here the CDR3 reads CASSFGTPTGELFF. CDR3 DNA sequence: TGCGCCAGCAGCTTCGGGACTCCCACCGGGGAGCTGTTTTTT.

The chain combines TRBV6-6 with TRBJ1-6; D is unclear. CDR1 and CDR2 (germline): MNHNY, SVGAGI (reference sequence). This CDR3 is built from 12 residues. Trimming cost V 2 bases and J 8 bases, with 4 bases left between them. Here the CDR3 reads CASSYGDSPLHF. The CDR3 nucleotides read TGTGCCAGCAGTTACGGAGATTCACCCCTCCACTTT.

CDR3 coding DNA: TGCAGCGTTGTAATCAGTAGCAATCAGCCCCAGCATTTT. It translates to CSVVISSNQPQHF. The chain links TRBV29-1 to TRBJ1-5, with D unclear. This CDR3 has 13 residues. Germline V gene data show CDR1 as SQVTM and CDR2 as ANQGSEA. Trimming stripped 4 bases from V and 0 bases from J, with 7 bases between.

The chain joins TRBV15 to TRBJ2-1; 7 bases are shared with TRBD2. The V gene end was trimmed by 0 bases and the J gene end by 3 bases; junction bases not matched to a gene: 5. The CDR3 extends over 16 amino acids. Germline CDR1 is LNHNV and CDR2 is YYDKDF (reference sequence). The CDR3 here is CATSRDLGGDYNEQFF. The CDR3 DNA reads TGTGCCACCAGCAGAGATTTGGGGGGGGACTACAATGAGCAGTTCTTC.

The chain recombines TRBV9 with TRBJ1-1; D is ambiguous. Germline-derived CDR1 and CDR2 are SGDLS and YYNGEE. Trimming stripped 2 bases from V and 4 bases from J, with 12 bases between. The CDR3 is made up of 14 amino acids. The CDR3 bases are TGTGCCAGCAGCGTTGGGGAGTGGGGCACTGAAGCTTTCTTT. Amino acid sequence: CASSVGEWGTEAFF.

The chain links TRBV5-6 to TRBJ1-5; perhaps TRBD1 as D (5 bases). Germline lookup yields CDR1 SGHDT and CDR2 YYEEEE. The CDR3 length is 17 residues. V was clipped by 3 bases and J by 11 bases, with 27 bases between them. The CDR3 DNA is TGTGCCAGCAGCTCCACACCAGGGCGCCCGATGATCACGGCCCAGCATTTT. Its protein product is CASSSTPGRPMITAQHF.

The chain couples TRBV2 to TRBJ2-1, with no clear D. Germline V gives CDR1 SNHLY, CDR2 FYNNEI. The length of the CDR3 is 13 residues. V lost 2 bases and J 8 bases, leaving 10 bases between the germline ends. The CDR3 sequence: CASSEPRGDEQFF. The CDR3 DNA sequence: TGTGCCAGCAGTGAACCCAGAGGCGATGAGCAGTTCTTC.

The chain employs TRBV12-3 or TRBV12-4 and TRBJ1-1; D uncertain. The germline V and J ends were trimmed by 5 bases and 1 base, with 8 bases remaining between them. CDR3 length equals 13 residues. The CDR3 region has the DNA TGTGCCAGCAGTCCCCATCAGAACACTGAAGCTTTCTTT. This translates into CASSPHQNTEAFF.

The genes are TRBV2 and TRBJ2-3, with TRBD2 matching over 11 bases. Germline V gene lookup returns CDR1 SNHLY and CDR2 FYNNEI. Trimming at V came to 5 bases and at J to 3 bases, leaving 7 bases not matched to a gene. The CDR3 contains 16 residues. In DNA, the CDR3 is TGTGCCAGCAGTACCTTTAGCGGGGGGGCTACAGATACGCAGTATTTT. Translation: CASSTFSGGATDTQYF.

The rearrangement links TRBV19 to TRBJ2-3, with 10 nucleotides matching TRBD2. CDR1 and CDR2 (germline): LNHDA, SQIVND (reference sequence). Losses at the gene ends were 3 bases for V and 4 bases for J; bases not matched to a gene: 4. CDR3 length equals 15 residues. The CDR3 loop reads CASSIGAGGSDTQYF. The CDR3, as DNA: TGTGCCAGTAGTATTGGAGCGGGGGGGTCAGATACGCAGTATTTT.

This chain links TRBV25-1 with TRBJ1-4, with 9 bases lining up with TRBD1. The length of the CDR3 is 13 residues. Germline V gene sequence: CDR1 MGHDK, CDR2 SYGVNS. V trimming: 10 bases; J trimming: 3 bases; junction bases outside the gene matches: 3. CDR3 in amino acids: CATRQGANEKLFF. The CDR3 DNA reads as TGTGCCACCCGACAGGGGGCTAATGAAAAACTGTTTTTT.

CDR3 sequence reads: CASSFTGRVGTQYF. CDR3 nucleotide sequence: TGTGCCAGCAGCTTTACAGGGAGGGTAGGGACCCAGTACTTC. V is TRBV11-3 and J is TRBJ2-5, with D perhaps TRBD2 (7 bases). Germline V lookup: CDR1 SGHNT, CDR2 YENEEA. The CDR3 extends over 14 amino acids. V lost 3 bases to trimming and J lost 7 bases, with 15 bases between them.

This clone was counted a single time. The chain recombines TRBV7-2 with TRBJ2-3; no firm D call. The V and J ends lost 5 bases and 2 bases respectively, with 5 bases between them. CDR1 is SGHTA, CDR2 FQGNSA, per germline. CDR3 length: 12 residues. CDR3 region: CASSLSTDTQYF. CDR3 nucleotide sequence: TGTGCCAGCAGCCTATCCACAGATACGCAGTATTTT. The whole variable domain, remainder taken from reference TRBV7-2 and TRBJ2-3, is GAGVSQSPSNKVTEKGKDVELRCDPISGHTALYWYRQSLGQGLEFLIYFQGNSAPDKSGLPSDRFSAERTGGSVSTLTIQRTQQEDSAVYLCASSLSTDTQYFGPGTRLTVL.

J is TRBJ2-7 and V is TRBV27; 12 bases map to TRBD2. The CDR3 is 15 amino acids. Germline CDR1 reads MNHEY; CDR2 reads SMNVEV (reference sequence). V trimming: 3 bases; J trimming: 6 bases; junction bases outside the gene matches: 6. The CDR3 DNA sequence: TGTGCCAGCAGTTTGTCTAGCGGGGGGGCCCTCGAGCAGTACTTC. Translating gives CASSLSSGGALEQYF.

The J gene is TRBJ2-6, the V gene TRBV10-3, with D possibly being TRBD2 (6 bases). V was shortened by 4 bases and J by 3 bases, with 7 bases between the two germline ends. CDR1 is ENHRY and CDR2 is SYGVKD in the germline V gene. The CDR3 covers 14 residues. CDR3: CAISGRGGANVLTF. CDR3 nucleotides: TGTGCCATCAGTGGGAGGGGTGGGGCCAACGTCCTGACTTTC.

This clone appeared a single time. The gene calls are TRBV2 and TRBJ2-1, with TRBD2 matching over 10 bases. Germline V lookup: CDR1 SNHLY, CDR2 FYNNEI. J lost 2 bases, V lost 5 bases, and 6 bases had no gene match. This CDR3 has 16 residues. The CDR3, as DNA: TGTGCCAGCAGTCCTCATAGCGGGAGGACCTACAATGAGCAGTTCTTC. Its translation is CASSPHSGRTYNEQFF. Looking up the rest from reference TRBV2 and TRBJ2-1 gives the full variable domain: EPEVTQTPSHQVTQMGQEVILRCVPISNHLYFYWYRQILGQKVEFLVSFYNNEISEKSEIFDDQFSVERPDGSNFTLKIRSTKLEDSAMYFCASSPHSGRTYNEQFFGPGTRLTVL.

V gene TRBV10-1 combines with J gene TRBJ2-7; no clear D. This CDR3 spans 12 amino acids. CDR1 and CDR2 from the germline V gene are WNHNN and SYGVQD (reference sequence). V shed 3 bases and J shed 2 bases, with 5 bases lying between them. CDR3 protein: CASSDRTYEQYF. CDR3 coding DNA: TGCGCCAGCAGTGACAGGACCTACGAGCAGTACTTC.